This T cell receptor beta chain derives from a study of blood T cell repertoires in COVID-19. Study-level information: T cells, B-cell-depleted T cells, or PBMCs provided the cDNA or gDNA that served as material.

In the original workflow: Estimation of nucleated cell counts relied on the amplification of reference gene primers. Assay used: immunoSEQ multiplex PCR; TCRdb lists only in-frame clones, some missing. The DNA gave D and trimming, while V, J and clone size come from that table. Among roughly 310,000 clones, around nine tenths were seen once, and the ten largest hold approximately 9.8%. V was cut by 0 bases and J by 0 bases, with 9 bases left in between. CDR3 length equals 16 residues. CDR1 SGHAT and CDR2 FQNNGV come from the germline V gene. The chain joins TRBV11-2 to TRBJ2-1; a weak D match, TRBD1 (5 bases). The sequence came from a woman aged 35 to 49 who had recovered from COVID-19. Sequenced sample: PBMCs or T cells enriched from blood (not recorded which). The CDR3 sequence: CASSLERQNSYNEQFF. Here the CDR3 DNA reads TGTGCCAGCAGCTTAGAACGACAGAACTCCTACAATGAGCAGTTCTTC.